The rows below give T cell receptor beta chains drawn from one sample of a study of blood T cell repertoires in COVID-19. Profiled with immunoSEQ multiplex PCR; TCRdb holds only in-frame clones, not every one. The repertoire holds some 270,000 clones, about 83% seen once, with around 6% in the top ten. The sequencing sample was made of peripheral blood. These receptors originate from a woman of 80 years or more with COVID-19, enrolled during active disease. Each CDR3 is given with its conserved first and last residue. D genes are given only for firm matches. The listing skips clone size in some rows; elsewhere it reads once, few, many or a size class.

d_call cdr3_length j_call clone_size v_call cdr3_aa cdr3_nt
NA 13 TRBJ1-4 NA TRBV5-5 CASRRTANEKLFF TGTGCCAGCAGGAGAACGGCTAATGAAAAACTGTTTTTT
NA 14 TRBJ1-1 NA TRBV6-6 CASTDYPMNTEAFF TGTGCCAGCACCGACTATCCCATGAACACTGAAGCTTTCTTT
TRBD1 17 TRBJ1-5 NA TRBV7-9 CASSLSTGGYSNQPQHF TGTGCCAGCAGCTTAAGTACAGGGGGATATAGCAATCAGCCCCAGCATTTT
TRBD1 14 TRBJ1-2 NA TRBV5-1 CASTPGQGASGYTF TGCGCCAGCACCCCGGGACAGGGGGCGTCTGGCTACACCTTC
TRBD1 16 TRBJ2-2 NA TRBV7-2 CASSSPGQGRTGELFF TGTGCCAGCAGCTCCCCGGGACAGGGGCGCACCGGGGAGCTGTTTTTT
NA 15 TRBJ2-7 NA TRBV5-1 CASSLEPLASYEQYF TGCGCCAGCAGCTTGGAACCGTTGGCCTCCTACGAGCAGTACTTC
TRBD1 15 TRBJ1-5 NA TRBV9 CASSAGQGGNQPQHF TGTGCCAGCAGCGCCGGACAGGGGGGAAATCAGCCCCAGCATTTT
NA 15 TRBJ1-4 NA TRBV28 CASSPSGGGNEKLFF TGTGCCAGCAGTCCCAGCGGGGGGGGTAATGAAAAACTGTTTTTT
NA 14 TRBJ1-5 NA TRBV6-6 CASSQIGLNQPQHF TGTGCCAGCAGTCAAATAGGACTCAATCAGCCCCAGCATTTT
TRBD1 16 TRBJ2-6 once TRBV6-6 CASSYGTGPGANVLTF TGTGCCAGCAGTTACGGGACAGGTCCTGGGGCCAACGTCCTGACTTTC
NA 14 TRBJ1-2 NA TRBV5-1 CASSSLGVGYGYTF TGCGCCAGCAGCTCGTTAGGGGTGGGCTATGGCTACACCTTC
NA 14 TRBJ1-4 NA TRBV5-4 CASSWEGRNEKLFF TGTGCCAGCAGCTGGGAGGGACGTAATGAAAAACTGTTTTTT
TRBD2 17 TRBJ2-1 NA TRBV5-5 CASSLDAQRGLYNEQFF TGTGCCAGCAGCTTGGACGCACAGCGGGGCCTATACAATGAGCAGTTCTTC
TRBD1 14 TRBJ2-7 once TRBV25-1 CASARTGGSYEQYF TGTGCCAGCGCGCGGACAGGGGGATCCTACGAGCAGTACTTC
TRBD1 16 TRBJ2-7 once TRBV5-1 CASSQQGQGLSYEQYF TGCGCCAGCAGCCAACAAGGACAGGGGTTGTCCTACGAGCAGTACTTC
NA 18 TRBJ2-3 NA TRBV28 CASSLRPTGIGSTDTQYF TGTGCCAGCAGTTTACGCCCCACAGGGATAGGAAGCACAGATACGCAGTATTTT
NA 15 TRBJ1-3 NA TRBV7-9 CASSPRGASGNTIYF TGTGCCAGCAGCCCACGGGGGGCTTCTGGAAACACCATATATTTT
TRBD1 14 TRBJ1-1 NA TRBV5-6 CASSFRGLNTEAFF TGTGCCAGCAGCTTCAGGGGGTTGAACACTGAAGCTTTCTTT
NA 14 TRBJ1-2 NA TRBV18 CASSPSRMIYGYTF TGTGCCAGCTCACCCTCCAGAATGATTTATGGCTACACCTTC
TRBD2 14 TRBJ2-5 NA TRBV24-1 CATSEASGGGAQYF TGTGCCACCAGTGAGGCCAGCGGGGGAGGGGCCCAGTACTTC
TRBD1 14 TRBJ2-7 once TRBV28 CASSWTGGVYEQYF TGTGCCAGCAGTTGGACAGGGGGCGTCTACGAGCAGTACTTC
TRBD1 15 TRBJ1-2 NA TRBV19 CASSSPDRNLYGYTF TGTGCCAGTAGTAGCCCGGACAGGAACCTCTATGGCTACACCTTC
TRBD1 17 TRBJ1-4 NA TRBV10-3 CAISEVRDRSTNEKLFF TGTGCCATCAGTGAGGTCAGGGACAGATCGACTAATGAAAAACTGTTTTTT